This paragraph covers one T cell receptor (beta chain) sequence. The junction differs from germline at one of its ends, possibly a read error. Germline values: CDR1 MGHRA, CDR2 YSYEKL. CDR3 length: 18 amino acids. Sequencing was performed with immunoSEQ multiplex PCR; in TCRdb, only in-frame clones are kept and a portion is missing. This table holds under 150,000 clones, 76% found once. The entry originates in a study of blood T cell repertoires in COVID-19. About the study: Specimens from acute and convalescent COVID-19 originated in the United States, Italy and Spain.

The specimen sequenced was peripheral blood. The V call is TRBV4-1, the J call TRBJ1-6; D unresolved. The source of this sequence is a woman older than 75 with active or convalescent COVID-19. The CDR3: CARSRPWRAGSNNSPLHF. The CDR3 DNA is TGCGCCCGCAGCCGCCCGTGGCGTGCGGGGTCTAATAATTCACCCCTCCACTTT.